Listed here are 24 T cell receptor beta chains from one sample, sequenced in a study of beta chain features in type 1 diabetes. Expressed TCRB transcripts were sequenced after all isolated RNA was converted to cDNA. Sequencing was performed with immunoSEQ multiplex PCR; in TCRdb, only in-frame clones are kept and a portion is missing. The data show approximately 120,000 clones, about 40% seen once. Sequenced sample: stem cell memory CD4+ T cells from blood. These receptors all stem from a woman between 18 and 29 years old in good health.

The rearrangement uses TRBV4-3 and TRBJ1-2; no reliable D call. The V end was cut by 0 bases, the J end by 5 bases, with 10 bases between. The germline V gene has CDR1 LGHNA and CDR2 YSLEER. The CDR3 is made up of 14 amino acids. Here the CDR3 DNA reads TGCGCCAGCAGCCAAGATGGGAGATTTTATGGCTACACCTTC. This encodes CASSQDGRFYGYTF.

This clone was counted between two and nine times. The chain couples TRBV5-1 to TRBJ2-5; 7 positions match TRBD2. The germline V gene encodes CDR1 SGHRS and CDR2 YFSETQ. The CDR3 covers 15 residues. J gave up 4 bases and V 4 bases, and 10 bases lay outside the gene matches. The DNA for the CDR3 is TGCGCCAGCAGCCATCCCGGACTAGATCGAGAGACCCAGTACTTC. This codes for CASSHPGLDRETQYF.

The gene calls are TRBV2 and TRBJ2-3, with TRBD1 matching 9 bases. The CDR3 runs 13 residues. V lost 6 bases to trimming and J lost 5 bases; unmatched junction nucleotides: 3. Germline CDR1 and CDR2: SNHLY and FYNNEI. The DNA of the CDR3 is TGTGCCAGCAGGTGGACAGGGGAAGATACGCAGTATTTT. Encoded protein: CASRWTGEDTQYF.

This sequence joins TRBV5-1 and TRBJ1-2, with D unclear. CDR1 SGHRS and CDR2 YFSETQ come from the germline V gene. CDR3 length: 15 amino acids. The V end was cut by 4 bases, the J end by 3 bases, with 16 bases between. CDR3 region: CASSPGPLEDYGYTF. Written as DNA, the CDR3 is TGCGCCAGCAGCCCCGGGCCCCTGGAGGACTATGGCTACACCTTC.

In this sample, this clone turned up a few times. The J gene is TRBJ2-7, the V gene TRBV6-5; D may be TRBD2 (6 bases). V lost 4 bases to trimming and J lost 3 bases, with 13 bases between them. The CDR3 covers 14 residues. Looked up from germline, CDR1 is MNHEY and CDR2 is SVGAGI. CDR3 sequence: CASSSVRTNYEQYF. The CDR3 DNA follows: TGTGCCAGCAGTTCGGTCAGGACTAACTACGAGCAGTACTTC.

The gene calls are TRBV11-2 and TRBJ2-7; D might be TRBD2 (5 bases). Looked up from germline, CDR1 is SGHAT and CDR2 is FQNNGV. Deletions cut 1 base from V and 5 bases from J, with 21 bases between. The CDR3 spans 17 residues. In nucleotides, the CDR3 is TGTGCCAGCAGCTTAGTACTGGATCGGGGAATTTTCCACGAGCAGTACTTC. Protein sequence: CASSLVLDRGIFHEQYF.

The chain uses TRBV5-5 and TRBJ2-1; D might be TRBD2 (5 bases). Trimming stripped 4 bases from V and 6 bases from J, with 14 bases between. This CDR3 region has 14 residues. Germline CDR1 SGHKS, CDR2 YYEKEE (reference sequence). CDR3 in DNA: TGTGCCAGCAGCCTAATGAGGGCTTCCAATGAGCAGTTCTTC. The encoded protein is CASSLMRASNEQFF.

The J gene is TRBJ1-2, the V gene TRBV30; D perhaps matches TRBD1 (5 bases). The CDR3 is 13 amino acids. CDR1 is GTSNPN, CDR2 SVGIG, per germline (reference sequence). V lost 4 bases, J lost 1 base, and 10 bases lay in between. CDR3 region: CAWNPGYNYGYTF. The CDR3 region has the DNA TGTGCCTGGAACCCAGGGTATAACTATGGCTACACCTTC.

This clone came up a few times. This sequence joins TRBV7-2 and TRBJ2-5; 10 bases are shared with TRBD1. From germline, CDR1 is SGHTA and CDR2 FQGNSA. This CDR3 is built from 15 residues. With V trimmed by 5 bases and J by 5 bases, 8 bases remained unmatched. The DNA for the CDR3 is TGTGCCAGCAGCCCCTGGGACAGGGGTAGGGAGACCCAGTACTTC. Amino acid sequence: CASSPWDRGRETQYF.

The chain has TRBV18 and TRBJ2-5; 12 bases match TRBD2. The CDR3 spans 15 residues. Germline CDR1 is KGHSH and CDR2 is LQKENI. V was pared by 6 bases and J by 2 bases, with 4 bases of the junction left unmatched. DNA of the CDR3: TGTGCCAGCTCTCCCGGACTAGCGGGACAAGAGACCCAGTACTTC. Encoded protein: CASSPGLAGQETQYF.

This sequence joins TRBV18 and TRBJ1-1, with 9 bases matching TRBD1. This CDR3 is 14 amino acids long. The ends lost 3 bases at V and 4 bases at J; junction bases unmatched: 3. The germline V gene encodes CDR1 KGHSH and CDR2 LQKENI. The CDR3 is CASSPQGQGTEAFF. The DNA for the CDR3 is TGTGCCAGCTCACCCCAGGGACAGGGCACTGAAGCTTTCTTT.

This chain uses TRBV30 with TRBJ2-3; D perhaps matches TRBD2 (6 bases). V gave up 2 bases and J gave up 10 bases, with 16 bases separating them. CDR1 is GTSNPN, CDR2 SVGIG, per germline (reference sequence). There are 13 residues in the CDR3. This CDR3 is CAWSRGTGGPQYF. CDR3 nucleotide sequence: TGTGCCTGGAGTCGCGGGACTGGTGGGCCGCAGTATTTT.

This clone was found a few times. The chain uses TRBV11-2 and TRBJ1-2; TRBD1 might be the D (5 bases). This CDR3 region has 12 residues. The V end lost 3 bases, the J end lost 8 bases, and 10 bases lay between the germline ends. CDR1 and CDR2 from the germline V gene are SGHAT and FQNNGV. CDR3 in DNA: TGTGCCAGCAGCTTGGGGGGGGAAGGCTACACCTTC. Translating gives CASSLGGEGYTF.

This clone was picked up a small number of times. This chain links TRBV5-1 with TRBJ1-1; D call uncertain. Trimming stripped 0 bases from V and 1 base from J, with 7 bases between. CDR1 and CDR2 from the germline V gene are SGHRS and YFSETQ. The CDR3 contains 14 residues. CDR3 in DNA: TGCGCCAGCAGCTTGGCCGAGGGGAACACTGAAGCTTTCTTT. It translates to CASSLAEGNTEAFF.

This clone was detected only a few times. The chain employs TRBV7-9 and TRBJ2-1, with TRBD2 identical over 9 bases. Germline V gives CDR1 SEHNR, CDR2 FQNEAQ (reference sequence). CDR3 length equals 15 residues. Trimming cost V 3 bases and J 4 bases; bases outside gene matches: 4. The CDR3 region has the DNA TGTGCCAGCAGCTTTATACTAGCGGGTTACAATGAGCAGTTCTTC. Protein: CASSFILAGYNEQFF.

This chain connects TRBV19 to TRBJ1-1; 7 nucleotides align to TRBD1. The germline gives CDR1 LNHDA, CDR2 SQIVND (reference sequence). J gave up 0 bases and V 4 bases, and 5 bases lay outside the gene matches. The CDR3 covers 15 residues. The CDR3 loop reads CASSTRQGVNTEAFF. The CDR3, as DNA: TGTGCCAGTAGTACCAGACAGGGAGTGAACACTGAAGCTTTCTTT.

With respect to this clone: The junction departs from the called germline gene at one end, perhaps through a read error. The chain joins TRBV29-1 to TRBJ2-1; possibly TRBD1 for D (6 bases). Germline V gene sequence: CDR1 SQVTM, CDR2 ANQGSEA. CDR3 length equals 10 residues. The CDR3 is CSVDEGTWIF. DNA for the CDR3: TGCAGCGTTGACGAGGGGACATGGATCTTC.

This clone was observed a few times. The chain combines TRBV28 with TRBJ1-2; 10 bases match TRBD1. CDR1 MDHEN and CDR2 SYDVKM come from the germline V gene. This CDR3 is 15 amino acids long. Trimming removed 1 base from V and 7 bases from J; junction bases left unmatched: 6. Written as DNA, the CDR3 is TGTGCCAGCAGTTTATCCGGGACAGGGGTCGGTGGCTACACCTTC. Its protein product is CASSLSGTGVGGYTF.

This clone was picked up a small number of times. This sequence joins TRBV10-3 and TRBJ2-7; D not resolved. Trimming removed 2 bases at V and 6 bases at J, with 8 bases between. The CDR3 spans 12 residues. Germline CDR1 is ENHRY and CDR2 is SYGVKD. In DNA form, the CDR3 reads TGTGCCATCAGTGAGGGGCCCCGCGAGCAGTACTTC. Its protein is CAISEGPREQYF.

This rearrangement joins TRBV11-3 to TRBJ2-2; tentatively, D is TRBD1 (6 bases). This CDR3 is built from 14 residues. Deletions cut 3 bases from V and 6 bases from J, with 11 bases between. CDR1 SGHNT and CDR2 YENEEA come from the germline V gene. The CDR3 nucleotides are TGTGCCAGCAGCTTCAACACAGGGCCCGGGGAGCTGTTTTTT. Amino acid sequence: CASSFNTGPGELFF.

The chain couples TRBV5-1 to TRBJ1-2; 7 nucleotides match TRBD1. The V gene end was trimmed by 7 bases and the J gene end by 5 bases; junction bases not matched to a gene: 11. Germline V gives CDR1 SGHRS, CDR2 YFSETQ. The CDR3 runs 14 residues. The CDR3 region is CASRPRTGFYGYTF. The DNA of the CDR3 is TGCGCCAGCCGCCCCCGGACAGGTTTTTATGGCTACACCTTC.

This clone was seen a few times. This chain connects TRBV7-9 to TRBJ2-3, with D tentatively TRBD2 (5 bases). Germline V gene lookup returns CDR1 SEHNR and CDR2 FQNEAQ (reference sequence). Trimming stripped 6 bases from V and 4 bases from J, with 11 bases between. The CDR3 runs to 13 residues. The CDR3 spells CASSTSFADTQYF. CDR3 sequence (DNA): TGTGCCAGCAGTACTAGTTTTGCAGATACGCAGTATTTT.

The chain recombines TRBV30 with TRBJ1-1, with D perhaps TRBD1 (5 bases). Germline V gene sequence: CDR1 GTSNPN, CDR2 SVGIG (reference sequence). V gave up 3 bases and J gave up 7 bases, with 12 bases separating them. This CDR3 has 12 amino acids. CDR3 protein: CAWRREGNEAFF. CDR3 bases: TGTGCCTGGAGACGGGAGGGGAATGAAGCTTTCTTT.

This clone appeared a few times. The rearrangement joins TRBV13 to TRBJ1-5, with 7 bases aligning to TRBD1. There are 15 residues in the CDR3. The V and J ends lost 4 bases and 9 bases, in that order; junction bases with no gene match: 12. Germline assignment: CDR1 PRHDT and CDR2 FYEKMQ (reference sequence). Here the CDR3 reads CASSSRDSGSRPQHF. For the CDR3, the DNA is TGTGCCAGCAGCTCCCGGGACAGCGGGTCCCGGCCCCAGCATTTT.